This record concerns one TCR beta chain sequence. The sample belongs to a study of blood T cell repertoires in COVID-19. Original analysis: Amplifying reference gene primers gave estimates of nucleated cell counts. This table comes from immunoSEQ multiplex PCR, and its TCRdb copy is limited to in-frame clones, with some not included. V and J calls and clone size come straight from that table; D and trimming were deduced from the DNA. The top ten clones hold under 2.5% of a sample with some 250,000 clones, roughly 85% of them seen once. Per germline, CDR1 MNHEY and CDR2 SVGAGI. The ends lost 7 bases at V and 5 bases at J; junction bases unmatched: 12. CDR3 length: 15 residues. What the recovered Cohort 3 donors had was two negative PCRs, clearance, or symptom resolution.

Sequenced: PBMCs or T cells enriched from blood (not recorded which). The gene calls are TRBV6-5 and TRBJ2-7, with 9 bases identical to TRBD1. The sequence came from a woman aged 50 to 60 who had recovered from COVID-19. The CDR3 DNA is TGTGCCAGCATCGAGAGACAGGGGGAGGGGCACGAGCAGTACTTC. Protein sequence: CASIERQGEGHEQYF.